This TCR beta chain was sequenced for a study of T-cell memory formation after mild COVID-19. Turning to the study itself: TCR clusters mostly belonged to single donors. Findings and limits, study-wide: Later expanders leaned toward CD4+, whereas clones contracting from day 15 to 85 were balanced CD4/CD8. Researchers report contracting CD4+ clones mostly in CM and EM, with CD8+ clones in EMRA. Whether second-wave clones peaking at day 37 were SARS-CoV-2 specific went unconfirmed.

This clonotype showed up just a few times. Its matching antigen is unknown. TCRdb reprocessed the 5' RACE reads via MiXCR and lists one record per CDR3 protein. The repertoire has about 160,000 distinct CDR3 sequences, roughly 31% of them found once; the top ten carry around 11%. Trimming took 7 bases from V and 3 from J, leaving 22 bases between them. The CDR3 consists of 17 residues. The sample taken for sequencing was PBMCs or a T cell subset sorted from them (not recorded which). V gene TRBV12-3 or TRBV12-4 combines with J gene TRBJ1-5; D not resolved. The TCR originated in an adult woman who had mild COVID-19 (a few samples of this study predate the infection). Cell type and time point are not known. The CDR3 DNA sequence: TGTGCCAGCACCCCAGGTGGAGGAGGGTCCCTCAATCAGCCCCAGCATTTT. Its protein product is CASTPGGGGSLNQPQHF.